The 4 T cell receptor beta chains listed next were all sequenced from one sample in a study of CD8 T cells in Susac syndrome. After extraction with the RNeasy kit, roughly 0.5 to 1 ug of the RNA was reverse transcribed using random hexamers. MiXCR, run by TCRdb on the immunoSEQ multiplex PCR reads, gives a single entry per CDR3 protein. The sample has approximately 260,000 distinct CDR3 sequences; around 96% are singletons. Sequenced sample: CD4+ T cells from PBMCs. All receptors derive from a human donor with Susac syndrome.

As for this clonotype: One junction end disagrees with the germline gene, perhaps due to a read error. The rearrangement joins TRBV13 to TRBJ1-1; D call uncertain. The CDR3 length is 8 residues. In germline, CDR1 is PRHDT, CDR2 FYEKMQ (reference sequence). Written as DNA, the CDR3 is TGTGCCAGCAGCCTCTCGGGCTTT. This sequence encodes CASSLSGF.

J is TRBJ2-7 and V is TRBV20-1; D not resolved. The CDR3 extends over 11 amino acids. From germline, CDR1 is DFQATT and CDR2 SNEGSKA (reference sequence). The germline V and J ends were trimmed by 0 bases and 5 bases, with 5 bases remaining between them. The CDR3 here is CSARDTDEQYF. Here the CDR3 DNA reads TGCAGTGCTAGAGATACGGACGAGCAGTACTTC.

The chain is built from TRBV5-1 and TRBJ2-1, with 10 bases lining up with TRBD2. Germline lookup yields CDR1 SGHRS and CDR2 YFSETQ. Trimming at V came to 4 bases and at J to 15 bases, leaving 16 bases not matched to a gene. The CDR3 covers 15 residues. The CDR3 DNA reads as TGCGCCAGCAGCGAGACCGGGACTAGCGAGAAGGGGGGGTTCTTC. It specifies CASSETGTSEKGGFF.

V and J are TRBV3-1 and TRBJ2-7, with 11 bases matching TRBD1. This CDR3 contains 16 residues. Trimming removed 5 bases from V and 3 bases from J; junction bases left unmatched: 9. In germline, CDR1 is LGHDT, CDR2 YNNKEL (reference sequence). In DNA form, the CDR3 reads TGTGCCAGCAGCACCTGGACAGGGGGCGATATCTACGAGCAGTACTTC. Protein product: CASSTWTGGDIYEQYF.